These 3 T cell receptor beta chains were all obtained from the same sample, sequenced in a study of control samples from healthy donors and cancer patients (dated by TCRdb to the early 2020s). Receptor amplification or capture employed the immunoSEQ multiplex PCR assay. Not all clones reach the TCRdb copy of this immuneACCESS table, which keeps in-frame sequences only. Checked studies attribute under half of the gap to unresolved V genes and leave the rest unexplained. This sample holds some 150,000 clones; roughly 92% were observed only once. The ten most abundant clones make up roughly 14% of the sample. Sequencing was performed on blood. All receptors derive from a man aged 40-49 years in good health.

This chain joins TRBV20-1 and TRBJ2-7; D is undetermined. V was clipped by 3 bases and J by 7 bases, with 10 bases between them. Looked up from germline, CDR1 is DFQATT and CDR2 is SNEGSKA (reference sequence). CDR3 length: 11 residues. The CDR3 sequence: CSASYVEEQYF. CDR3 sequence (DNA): TGCAGTGCTAGTTATGTGGAAGAGCAGTACTTC.

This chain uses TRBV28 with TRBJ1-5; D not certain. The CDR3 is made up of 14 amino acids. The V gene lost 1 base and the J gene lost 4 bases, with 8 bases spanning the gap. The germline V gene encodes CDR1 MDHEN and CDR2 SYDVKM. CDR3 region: CASSLSGKNQPQHF. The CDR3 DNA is TGTGCCAGCAGTTTATCTGGAAAAAATCAGCCCCAGCATTTT.

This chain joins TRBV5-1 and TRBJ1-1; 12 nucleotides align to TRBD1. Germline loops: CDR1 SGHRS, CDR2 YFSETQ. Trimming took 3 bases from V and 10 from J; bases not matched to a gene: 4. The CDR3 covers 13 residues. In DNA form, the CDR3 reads TGCGCCAGCAGCTGGGGACAGGGGGCTGGAGCTTTCTTT. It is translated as CASSWGQGAGAFF.